These 32 T cell receptor beta chains were all obtained from the same sample, sequenced in a study of T cell responses to AZD1222 COVID-19 vaccine. Clones were read by immunoSEQ multiplex PCR, and TCRdb kept only the in-frame ones, dropping some. The data contain around 160,000 clones, around 95% of them seen just once; the ten biggest clones take up about 0.6%. The sample was peripheral blood, taken on day 0 of AZD1222 vaccination. Source of these receptors: an adult in good health.

The chain carries TRBV7-6 and TRBJ1-1, with D possibly being TRBD1 (5 bases). CDR1 and CDR2 (germline): SGHVS, FNYEAQ. The CDR3 is 14 amino acids. V was shortened by 1 base and J by 5 bases, with 11 bases between the two germline ends. In nucleotides, the CDR3 is TGTGCCAGCAGCTTAGACGACAGAGGGACTGAAGCTTTCTTT. Its translation: CASSLDDRGTEAFF. The variable domain in full, with the rest retrieved from reference TRBV7-6 and TRBJ1-1, is GAGVSQSPRYKVTKRGQDVALRCDPISGHVSLYWYRQALGQGPEFLTYFNYEAQQDKSGLPNDRFSAERPEGSISTLTIQRTEQRDSAMYRCASSLDDRGTEAFFGQGTRLTVV.

The CDR3 nucleotides are TGTGCCAGCAGCTCGGGGATAGGTGAGACCCAGTACTTC. It specifies CASSSGIGETQYF. The rearrangement links TRBV5-5 to TRBJ2-5, with D tentatively TRBD2 (5 bases). CDR1 SGHKS and CDR2 YYEKEE come from the germline V gene (reference sequence). V was shortened by 3 bases and J by 5 bases, with 11 bases between the two germline ends. CDR3 length: 13 amino acids.

With regard to this clone: Other DNA variants within this sample encode the same CDR3. The rearrangement uses TRBV12-3 or TRBV12-4 and TRBJ1-1; D is unresolved. This CDR3 comprises 13 residues. Trimming removed 1 base from V and 2 bases from J, with 5 bases in between. The CDR3 loop reads CASSLGPNTEAFF. In DNA form, the CDR3 reads TGTGCCAGCAGTTTAGGGCCAAACACTGAAGCTTTCTTT.

The chain employs TRBV19 and TRBJ1-2; no firm D call. Deletions cut 4 bases from V and 4 bases from J, with 10 bases between. Looked up from germline, CDR1 is LNHDA and CDR2 is SQIVND (reference sequence). The CDR3 runs 13 residues. DNA of the CDR3: TGTGCCAGTAGTACCTCGGGTAGCTATGGCTACACCTTC. It codes for CASSTSGSYGYTF.

The chain combines TRBV3-1 (or the pseudogene TRBV3-2) with TRBJ1-6; 7 nucleotides align to TRBD1. V lost 4 bases to trimming and J lost 7 bases; unmatched junction nucleotides: 7. CDR1 is LGHDT, CDR2 YNNKEL, per germline (reference sequence). The CDR3 extends over 15 amino acids. CDR3 bases: TGTGCCAGCAGCCCGTCCCGGGACAGAAATTCACCCCTCCACTTT. Encoded protein: CASSPSRDRNSPLHF.

The genes are TRBV18 and TRBJ2-7; D may match TRBD1 or TRBD2 (7 bases each). The length of the CDR3 is 16 residues. V dropped 6 bases and J dropped 5 bases, with 23 bases sitting between them. Looked up from germline, CDR1 is KGHSH and CDR2 is LQKENI. CDR3 sequence (DNA): TGTGCCAGCTCTCAGGTACTAGGCCAGGGGGGGAACGAGCAGTACTTC. Translated: CASSQVLGQGGNEQYF.

This chain uses TRBV4-1 with TRBJ1-4, with 7 bases lining up with TRBD1. CDR1 is MGHRA, CDR2 YSYEKL, per germline. The CDR3 spans 15 residues. V lost 1 base to trimming and J lost 3 bases; unmatched junction nucleotides: 2. The CDR3 DNA reads as TGCGCCAGCAGCCAAGGAGGGACAGCTAATGAAAAACTGTTTTTT. This codes for CASSQGGTANEKLFF.

This clone has a single count. The J gene is TRBJ2-2, the V gene TRBV7-2; 11 positions match TRBD2. The CDR3 totals 16 residues. CDR1 is SGHTA and CDR2 is FQGNSA in the germline V gene. Germline trimming cut 4 bases from V and 6 bases from J; bases unmatched to any gene: 7. DNA for the CDR3: TGTGCCAGCAGCTACTGGGGTAGCGGGAGGGCCGGGGAGCTGTTTTTT. It specifies CASSYWGSGRAGELFF. Drawing the rest from reference TRBV7-2 and TRBJ2-2, the complete variable domain is GAGVSQSPSNKVTEKGKDVELRCDPISGHTALYWYRQSLGQGLEFLIYFQGNSAPDKSGLPSDRFSAERTGGSVSTLTIQRTQQEDSAVYLCASSYWGSGRAGELFFGEGSRLTVL.

V usage is TRBV3-1 (or the pseudogene TRBV3-2) and J usage is TRBJ1-6; D unclear. The germline gives CDR1 LGHDT, CDR2 YNNKEL (reference sequence). V lost 4 bases, J lost 10 bases, and 17 bases lay in between. The CDR3 contains 15 residues. In DNA, the CDR3 is TGTGCCAGCAGCCGCAGCGCAACTCAAGAATCACCCCTCCACTTT. Encoded protein: CASSRSATQESPLHF.

The J gene is TRBJ2-7, the V gene TRBV27; 8 bases are a match to TRBD1. The V and J ends lost 6 bases and 4 bases, in that order; junction bases with no gene match: 5. Germline CDR1 and CDR2: MNHEY and SMNVEV (reference sequence). The CDR3 runs to 13 residues. CDR3 bases: TGTGCCAGCAGGCCGGGACAGGCGTACGAGCAGTACTTC. Amino acid sequence: CASRPGQAYEQYF.

This chain links TRBV7-2 with TRBJ1-1; D gene ambiguous. The CDR3 is 12 residues long. The germline V gene encodes CDR1 SGHTA and CDR2 FQGNSA. Trimming left V 11 bases short and J 3 bases short, with 13 bases between. CDR3 in amino acids: CAGAPRDTEAFF. The CDR3 bases are TGTGCCGGAGCCCCCCGGGACACTGAAGCTTTCTTT.

The chain combines TRBV5-1 with TRBJ1-1; 9 bases match TRBD1. This CDR3 is built from 15 residues. Germline V lookup: CDR1 SGHRS, CDR2 YFSETQ. V lost 4 bases and J lost 0; bases outside the gene matches: 4. CDR3 sequence (DNA): TGCGCCAGCAGCCCTAGGACAGGGGTGAACACTGAAGCTTTCTTT. It is translated as CASSPRTGVNTEAFF.

The chain couples TRBV18 to TRBJ2-1, with D perhaps assigned TRBD1 or TRBD2 (5 bases each). V lost 0 bases and J 2 bases, leaving 11 bases between the germline ends. The CDR3 runs 16 residues. Germline V lookup: CDR1 KGHSH, CDR2 LQKENI. CDR3 nucleotide sequence: TGTGCCAGCTCACCACCTAGGGACGCCCCCTACAATGAGCAGTTCTTC. Amino acid sequence: CASSPPRDAPYNEQFF.

The table lists this clone with a count of one. The chain couples TRBV19 to TRBJ1-5; D gene unclear. CDR1 and CDR2 from the germline V gene are LNHDA and SQIVND (reference sequence). Between the trimmed V and J ends, which lost 0 bases and 2 bases, there was a span of 14 bases. The CDR3 has 17 amino acids. CDR3 DNA sequence: TGTGCCAGTAGTATAGATCTTGGGGTGCCCGGCAATCAGCCCCAGCATTTT. This gives the protein CASSIDLGVPGNQPQHF.

The rearrangement links TRBV11-1 to TRBJ2-1, with D possibly TRBD2 on 5 matching bases. The CDR3 loop spans 12 amino acids. V lost 2 bases and J lost 7, with 6 bases in between. In germline, CDR1 is SGHAT, CDR2 FQDESV (reference sequence). This chain's CDR3 is CASSLTGNEQFF. The CDR3, as DNA: TGTGCCAGCAGCTTAACGGGAAATGAGCAGTTCTTC.

This chain joins TRBV14 and TRBJ2-7; D gene ambiguous. This CDR3 has 14 residues. Trimming took off 3 bases at V and 7 bases at J, with 16 bases between the two ends. Germline CDR1 is SGHDN and CDR2 is FVKESK. CDR3 amino acids: CASSHLTGRWEQYF. CDR3 nucleotide sequence: TGTGCCAGCAGCCATCTTACTGGAAGGTGGGAGCAGTACTTC. The variable domain in full, with the rest retrieved from reference TRBV14 and TRBJ2-7, is EAGVTQFPSHSVIEKGQTVTLRCDPISGHDNLYWYRRVMGKEIKFLLHFVKESKQDESGMPNNRFLAERTGGTYSTLKVQPAELEDSGVYFCASSHLTGRWEQYFGPGTRLTVT.

The chain is built from TRBV7-9 and TRBJ1-5, with 8 bases identical to TRBD1. The ends lost 5 bases at V and 4 bases at J; junction bases unmatched: 1. This CDR3 region has 13 residues. The germline CDR1 and CDR2 sequences are SEHNR and FQNEAQ (reference sequence). The CDR3 DNA sequence: TGTGCCAGCAGCCGGACAGGGAATCAGCCCCAGCATTTT. This encodes CASSRTGNQPQHF.

The CDR3 bases are TGTGCCAGCGGTGCGGGAGCTATAAACACCGGGGAGCTGTTTTTT. The encoded protein is CASGAGAINTGELFF. This sequence joins TRBV28 and TRBJ2-2; 7 bases match TRBD2. V shed 8 bases, J shed 2 bases, and the junction held 8 bases outside the gene matches. CDR3 length equals 15 residues. The V gene's germline CDR1 is MDHEN and CDR2 SYDVKM. Filled out from reference TRBV28 and TRBJ2-2, the complete variable domain reads DVKVTQSSRYLVKRTGEKVFLECVQDMDHENMFWYRQDPGLGLRLIYFSYDVKMKEKGDIPEGYSVSREKKERFSLILESASTNQTSMYLCASGAGAINTGELFFGEGSRLTVL.

The rearrangement links TRBV28 to TRBJ1-2; the D gene is possibly TRBD1 (5 bases). The CDR3 runs 12 residues. V lost 6 bases and J lost 7, with 12 bases in between. The germline V gene has CDR1 MDHEN and CDR2 SYDVKM. CDR3: CASRTRGVGYTF. The CDR3 DNA reads as TGTGCCAGCAGGACGCGGGGGGTTGGCTACACCTTC.

V is TRBV7-2 and J is TRBJ1-5; D ambiguous. Trimming left V 3 bases short and J 7 bases short, with 16 bases between. Per the germline V gene, CDR1 is SGHTA and CDR2 is FQGNSA. The CDR3 is made up of 15 amino acids. The chain's CDR3 is CASSFAPEINQPQHF. The CDR3 region has the DNA TGTGCCAGCAGCTTTGCACCAGAGATCAACCAGCCCCAGCATTTT.

The chain has TRBV4-1 and TRBJ1-2, with D possibly being TRBD1 (5 bases). The CDR3 spans 15 residues. From germline, CDR1 is MGHRA and CDR2 YSYEKL. The ends were cut back, 0 bases at V and 5 bases at J, with 13 bases in the middle. CDR3 sequence (DNA): TGCGCCAGCAGCCAAGAGGACACCCGGGGATATGGCTACACCTTC. The encoded protein is CASSQEDTRGYGYTF.

This chain uses TRBV19 with TRBJ1-3; D is ambiguous. This CDR3 comprises 15 residues. V gave up 3 bases and J gave up 0 bases, with 9 bases separating them. Germline lookup yields CDR1 LNHDA and CDR2 SQIVND (reference sequence). The CDR3 region has the DNA TGTGCCAGTAGTATCGGCGGGAGCTCTGGAAACACCATATATTTT. Encoded protein: CASSIGGSSGNTIYF. The variable domain in full, with the rest retrieved from reference TRBV19 and TRBJ1-3, is DGGITQSPKYLFRKEGQNVTLSCEQNLNHDAMYWYRQDPGQGLRLIYYSQIVNDFQKGDIAEGYSVSREKKESFPLTVTSAQKNPTAFYLCASSIGGSSGNTIYFGEGSWLTVV.

The V call is TRBV19, the J call TRBJ2-2; perhaps TRBD2 as D (5 bases). V lost 6 bases, J lost 1 base, and 6 bases lay in between. Germline CDR1 reads LNHDA; CDR2 reads SQIVND (reference sequence). This CDR3 has 13 amino acids. This chain's CDR3 is CASRGENTGELFF. The CDR3, as DNA: TGTGCCAGTAGGGGAGAGAACACCGGGGAGCTGTTTTTT.

The chain carries TRBV12-3 or TRBV12-4 and TRBJ1-2, with D uncertain. Trimming cost V 4 bases and J 8 bases, with 8 bases left between them. The CDR3 extends over 11 amino acids. In DNA, the CDR3 is TGTGCCAGCAGTTCCAGTCAGGGCTACACCTTC. Amino acids: CASSSSQGYTF.

The CDR3 loop is CASSLPGQTSSYNSPLHF. Written as DNA, the CDR3 is TGTGCCAGCAGCTTACCGGGGCAAACCAGCTCCTATAATTCACCCCTCCACTTT. The V and J genes are TRBV7-9 and TRBJ1-6, with D possibly TRBD1 on 5 matching bases. Per the germline V gene, CDR1 is SEHNR and CDR2 is FQNEAQ (reference sequence). Between the trimmed V and J ends, which lost 2 bases and 0 bases, there was a span of 14 bases. The CDR3 spans 18 residues.

CDR3 in amino acids: CASSLVGGVFGRGYTF. DNA of the CDR3: TGTGCCAGCAGCTTAGTGGGGGGTGTATTTGGGAGAGGCTACACCTTC. This chain joins TRBV13 and TRBJ1-2, with D perhaps TRBD1 (5 bases). This CDR3 has 16 residues. Germline CDR1 PRHDT, CDR2 FYEKMQ (reference sequence). With 1 base removed from V and 8 bases from J, the gap between germline ends came to 20 bases.

The J gene is TRBJ1-1, the V gene TRBV6-1; the D is unclear. The V end lost 7 bases, the J end lost 2 bases, and 11 bases lay between the germline ends. The germline V gene encodes CDR1 MNHNS and CDR2 SASEGT. This CDR3 comprises 13 residues. The CDR3 spells CASKRVQNTEAFF. CDR3 sequence (DNA): TGTGCCAGCAAACGGGTCCAAAACACTGAAGCTTTCTTT.

With regard to this clone: Different DNA sequences within this sample yield the same CDR3. The chain employs TRBV5-5 and TRBJ2-7; TRBD2 is a possible D gene (5 bases). The germline CDR1 and CDR2 sequences are SGHKS and YYEKEE (reference sequence). CDR3 length: 15 amino acids. V was pared by 4 bases and J by 2 bases, with 16 bases between. CDR3 region: CASSPHGRGTYEQYF. The CDR3 DNA follows: TGTGCCAGCAGCCCCCATGGACGGGGAACCTACGAGCAGTACTTC.

V and J are TRBV2 and TRBJ1-1; D not resolved. This CDR3 has 12 residues. Trimming left V 4 bases short and J 7 bases short, with 10 bases between. Germline CDR1 SNHLY, CDR2 FYNNEI. DNA of the CDR3: TGTGCCAGCAGTGGACAATCCCTTGAAGCTTTCTTT. This translates into CASSGQSLEAFF.

J is TRBJ1-2 and V is TRBV7-9; the D gene is possibly TRBD1 (6 bases). The CDR3 extends over 13 amino acids. V lost 1 base and J lost 8, with 11 bases in between. Germline V CDR1 and CDR2: SEHNR, FQNEAQ (reference sequence). The CDR3 loop is CASSLDAGAGYTF. Here the CDR3 DNA reads TGTGCCAGCAGCTTAGATGCGGGGGCCGGCTACACCTTC.

V gene TRBV4-1 combines with J gene TRBJ2-7; 16 bases are a match to TRBD2. The germline CDR1 and CDR2 sequences are MGHRA and YSYEKL. V dropped 4 bases and J dropped 2; count of bases not matched to a gene: 5. The CDR3 length is 17 residues. The CDR3, as DNA: TGCGCCAGCAGCCTAGGGACTAGCGGGAGGGGCGCCTACGAGCAGTACTTC. Protein product: CASSLGTSGRGAYEQYF.

The rearrangement links TRBV5-6 to TRBJ2-2; no firm D call. V lost 2 bases and J 0 bases, leaving 8 bases between the germline ends. Germline CDR1 SGHDT, CDR2 YYEEEE. The CDR3 covers 15 residues. CDR3 sequence reads: CASSFLGTNTGELFF. For the CDR3, the DNA is TGTGCCAGCAGCTTCCTGGGCACGAACACCGGGGAGCTGTTTTTT.